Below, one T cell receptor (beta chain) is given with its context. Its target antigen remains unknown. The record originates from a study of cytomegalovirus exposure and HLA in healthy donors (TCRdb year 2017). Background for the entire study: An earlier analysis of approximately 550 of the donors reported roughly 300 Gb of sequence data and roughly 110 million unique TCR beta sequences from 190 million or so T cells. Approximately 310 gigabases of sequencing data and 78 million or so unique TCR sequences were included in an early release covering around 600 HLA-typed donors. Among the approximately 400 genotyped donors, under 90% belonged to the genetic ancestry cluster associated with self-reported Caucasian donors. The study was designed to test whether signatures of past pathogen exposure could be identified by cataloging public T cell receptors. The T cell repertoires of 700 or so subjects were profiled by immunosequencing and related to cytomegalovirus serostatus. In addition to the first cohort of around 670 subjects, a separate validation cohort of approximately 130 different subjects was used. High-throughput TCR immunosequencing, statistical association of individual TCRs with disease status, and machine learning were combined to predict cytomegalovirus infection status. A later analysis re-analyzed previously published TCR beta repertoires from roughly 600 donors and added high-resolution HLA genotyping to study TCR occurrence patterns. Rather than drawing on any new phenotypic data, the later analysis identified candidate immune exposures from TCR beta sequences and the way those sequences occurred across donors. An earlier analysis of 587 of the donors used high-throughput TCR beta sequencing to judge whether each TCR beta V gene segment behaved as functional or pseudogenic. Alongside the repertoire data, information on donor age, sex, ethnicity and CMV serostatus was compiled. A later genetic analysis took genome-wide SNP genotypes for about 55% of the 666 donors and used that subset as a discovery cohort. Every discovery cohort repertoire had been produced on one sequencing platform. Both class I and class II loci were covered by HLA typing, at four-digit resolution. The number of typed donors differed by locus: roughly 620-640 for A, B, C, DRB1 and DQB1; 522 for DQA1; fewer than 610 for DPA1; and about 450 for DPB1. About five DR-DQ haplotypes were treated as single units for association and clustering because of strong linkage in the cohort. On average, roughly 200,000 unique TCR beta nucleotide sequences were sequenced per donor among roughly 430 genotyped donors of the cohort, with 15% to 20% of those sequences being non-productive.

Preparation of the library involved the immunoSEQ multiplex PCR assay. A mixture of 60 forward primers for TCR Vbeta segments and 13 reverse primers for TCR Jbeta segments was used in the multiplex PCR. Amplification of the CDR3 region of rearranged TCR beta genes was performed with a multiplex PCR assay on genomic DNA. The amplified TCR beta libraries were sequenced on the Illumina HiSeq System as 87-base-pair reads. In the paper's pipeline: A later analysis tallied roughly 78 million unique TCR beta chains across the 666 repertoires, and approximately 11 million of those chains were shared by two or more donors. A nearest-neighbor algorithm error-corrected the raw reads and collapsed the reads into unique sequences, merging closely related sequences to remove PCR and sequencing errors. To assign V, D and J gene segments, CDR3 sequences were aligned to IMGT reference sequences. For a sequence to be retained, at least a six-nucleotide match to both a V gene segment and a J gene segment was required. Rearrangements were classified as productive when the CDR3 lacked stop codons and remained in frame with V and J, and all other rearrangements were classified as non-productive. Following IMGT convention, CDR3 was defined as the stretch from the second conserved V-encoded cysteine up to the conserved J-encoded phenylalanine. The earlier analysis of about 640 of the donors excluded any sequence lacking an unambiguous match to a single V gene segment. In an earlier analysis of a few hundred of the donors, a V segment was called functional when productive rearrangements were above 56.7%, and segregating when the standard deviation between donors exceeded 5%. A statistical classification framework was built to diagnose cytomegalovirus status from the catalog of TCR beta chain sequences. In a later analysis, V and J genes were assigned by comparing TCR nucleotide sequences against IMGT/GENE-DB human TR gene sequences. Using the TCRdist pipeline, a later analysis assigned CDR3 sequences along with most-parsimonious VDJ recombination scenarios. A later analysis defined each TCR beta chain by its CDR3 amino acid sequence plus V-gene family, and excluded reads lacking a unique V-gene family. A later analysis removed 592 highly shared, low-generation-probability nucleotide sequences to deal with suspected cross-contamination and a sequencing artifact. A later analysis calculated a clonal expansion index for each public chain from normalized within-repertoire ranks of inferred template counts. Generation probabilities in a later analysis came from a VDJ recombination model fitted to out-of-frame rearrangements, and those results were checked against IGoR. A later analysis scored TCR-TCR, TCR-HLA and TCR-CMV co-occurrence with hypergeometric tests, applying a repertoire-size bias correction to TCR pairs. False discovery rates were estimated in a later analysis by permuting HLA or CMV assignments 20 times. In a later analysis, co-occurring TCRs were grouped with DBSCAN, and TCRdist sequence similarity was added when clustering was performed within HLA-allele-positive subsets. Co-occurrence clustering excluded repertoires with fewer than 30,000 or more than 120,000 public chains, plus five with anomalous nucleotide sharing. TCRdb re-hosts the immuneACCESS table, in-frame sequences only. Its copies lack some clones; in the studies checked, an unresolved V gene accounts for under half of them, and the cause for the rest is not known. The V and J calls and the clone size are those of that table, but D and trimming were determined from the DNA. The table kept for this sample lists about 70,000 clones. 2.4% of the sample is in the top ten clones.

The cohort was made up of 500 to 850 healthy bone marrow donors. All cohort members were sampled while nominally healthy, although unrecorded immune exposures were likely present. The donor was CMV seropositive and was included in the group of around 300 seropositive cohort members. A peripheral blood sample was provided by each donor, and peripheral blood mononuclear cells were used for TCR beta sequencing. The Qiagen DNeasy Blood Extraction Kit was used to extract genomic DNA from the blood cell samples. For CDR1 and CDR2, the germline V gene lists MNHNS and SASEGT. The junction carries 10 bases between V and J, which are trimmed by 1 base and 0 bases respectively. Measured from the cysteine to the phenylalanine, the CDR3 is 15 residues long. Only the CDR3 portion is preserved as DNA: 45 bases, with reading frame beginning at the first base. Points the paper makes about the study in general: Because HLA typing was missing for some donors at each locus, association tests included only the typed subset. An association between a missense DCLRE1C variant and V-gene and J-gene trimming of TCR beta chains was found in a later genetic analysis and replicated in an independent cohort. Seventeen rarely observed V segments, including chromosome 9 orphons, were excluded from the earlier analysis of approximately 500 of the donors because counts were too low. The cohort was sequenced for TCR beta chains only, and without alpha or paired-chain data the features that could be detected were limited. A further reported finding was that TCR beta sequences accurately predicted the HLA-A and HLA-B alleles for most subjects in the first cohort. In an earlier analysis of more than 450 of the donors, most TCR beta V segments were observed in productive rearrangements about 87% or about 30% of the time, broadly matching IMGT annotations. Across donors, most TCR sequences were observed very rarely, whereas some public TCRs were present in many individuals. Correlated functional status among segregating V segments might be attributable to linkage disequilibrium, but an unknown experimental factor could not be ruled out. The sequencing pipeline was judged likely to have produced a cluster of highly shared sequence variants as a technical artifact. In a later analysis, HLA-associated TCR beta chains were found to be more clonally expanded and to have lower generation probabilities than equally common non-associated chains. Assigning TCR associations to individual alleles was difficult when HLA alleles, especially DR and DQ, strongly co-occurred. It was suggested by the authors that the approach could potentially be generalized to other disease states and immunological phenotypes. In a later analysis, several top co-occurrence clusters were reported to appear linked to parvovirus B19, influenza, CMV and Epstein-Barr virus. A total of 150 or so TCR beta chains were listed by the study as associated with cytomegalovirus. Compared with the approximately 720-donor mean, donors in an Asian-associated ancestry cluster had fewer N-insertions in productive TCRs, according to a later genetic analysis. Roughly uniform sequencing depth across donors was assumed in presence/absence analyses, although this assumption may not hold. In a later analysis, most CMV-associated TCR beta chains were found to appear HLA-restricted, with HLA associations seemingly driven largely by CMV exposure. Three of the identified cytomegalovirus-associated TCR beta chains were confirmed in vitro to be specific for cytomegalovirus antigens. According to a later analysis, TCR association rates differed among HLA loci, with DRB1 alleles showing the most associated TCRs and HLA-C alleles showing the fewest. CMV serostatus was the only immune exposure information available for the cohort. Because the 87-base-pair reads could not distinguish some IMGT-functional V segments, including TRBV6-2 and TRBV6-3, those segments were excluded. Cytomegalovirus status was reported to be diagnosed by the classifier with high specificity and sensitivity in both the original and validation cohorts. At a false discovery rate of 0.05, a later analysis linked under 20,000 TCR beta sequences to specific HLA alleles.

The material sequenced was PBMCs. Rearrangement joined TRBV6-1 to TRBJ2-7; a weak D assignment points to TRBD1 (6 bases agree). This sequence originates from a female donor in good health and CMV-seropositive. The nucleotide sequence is TGTGCCAGCAGTGAAGGCGACAGGTTCTCCTACGAGCAGTACTTC. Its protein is CASSEGDRFSYEQYF.